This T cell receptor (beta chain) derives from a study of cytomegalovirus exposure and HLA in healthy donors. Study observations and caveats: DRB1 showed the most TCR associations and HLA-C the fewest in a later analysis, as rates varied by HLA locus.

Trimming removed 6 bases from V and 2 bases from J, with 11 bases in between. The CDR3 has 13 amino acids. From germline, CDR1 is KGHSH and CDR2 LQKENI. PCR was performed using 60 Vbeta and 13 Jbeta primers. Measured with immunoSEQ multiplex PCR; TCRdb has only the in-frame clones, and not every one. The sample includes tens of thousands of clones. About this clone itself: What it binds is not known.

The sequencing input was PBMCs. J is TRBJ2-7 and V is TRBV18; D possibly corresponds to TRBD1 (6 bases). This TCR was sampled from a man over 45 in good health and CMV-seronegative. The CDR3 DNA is TGTGCCAGCTCCCTACAGGGAACCTACGAGCAGTACTTC. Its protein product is CASSLQGTYEQYF.